The clone carrying this TCR beta chain counts as medium-sized. The data were taken from a study of chemoradiotherapy in HPV16-positive cancers. The data were produced by immunoSEQ multiplex PCR, yet TCRdb's version contains in-frame clones alone and is incomplete. Among over 10,000 clones, 60% to 85% were seen once, and the ten largest hold less than 8.5%. V lost 3 bases, J lost 4 bases, and 9 bases lay in between. Germline lookup yields CDR1 MNHEY and CDR2 SMNVEV (reference sequence). The CDR3 length is 13 residues. This sequence originates from a human donor with HPV-associated anogenital cancer. This sample was obtained from a patient who underwent chemoradiotherapy. The V call is TRBV27, the J call TRBJ1-2; weak D call: TRBD1 (5 bases). CDR3 DNA: TGTGCCAGCAGTTTGAGGGGATCCTATGGCTACACCTTC. It yields the protein CASSLRGSYGYTF.